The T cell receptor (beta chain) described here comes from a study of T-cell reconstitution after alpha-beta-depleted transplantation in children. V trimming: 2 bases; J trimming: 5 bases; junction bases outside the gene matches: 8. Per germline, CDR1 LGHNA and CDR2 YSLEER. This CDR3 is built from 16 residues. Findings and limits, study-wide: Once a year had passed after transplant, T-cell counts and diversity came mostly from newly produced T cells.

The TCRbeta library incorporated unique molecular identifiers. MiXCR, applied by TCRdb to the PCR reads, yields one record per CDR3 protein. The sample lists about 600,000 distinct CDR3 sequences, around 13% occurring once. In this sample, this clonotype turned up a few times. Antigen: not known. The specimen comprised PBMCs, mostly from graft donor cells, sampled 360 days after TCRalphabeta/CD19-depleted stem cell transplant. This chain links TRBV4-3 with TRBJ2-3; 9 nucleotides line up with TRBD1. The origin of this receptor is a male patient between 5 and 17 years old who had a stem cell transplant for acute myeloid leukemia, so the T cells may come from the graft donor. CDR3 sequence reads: CASSQPRQGGVDTQYF. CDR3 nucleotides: TGCGCCAGCAGCCAACCACGACAGGGGGGGGTAGATACGCAGTATTTT.